This T cell receptor beta chain was found in a study of Ad26.COV2.S vaccination and SARS-CoV-2 variants. J was trimmed by 1 base and V by 5 bases; bases with no gene match: 5. CDR3 length equals 16 residues. CDR1 and CDR2 from the germline V gene are SGHTA and FQGNSA. Points on this clone: What it recognizes is unknown.

Assay used: immunoSEQ multiplex PCR; TCRdb lists only in-frame clones, some missing. The data show under 300,000 clones, around 85% seen once. Study outcomes and limitations: The TCR breadth and depth analyses may have understated or missed part of the total T cell responses.

Treatment reported: some 20 received Ad26.COV2.S at low or high dose, single or two shots; about 5 received placebo; per-sample allocation not given. The study sampled participants on day 63 after the first vaccine or placebo injection. The donor's status was that of an adult aged 18-55 years in Boston. This chain joins TRBV7-2 and TRBJ2-3, with TRBD2 identical over 11 bases. The input for sequencing was peripheral blood, taken in a trial of Ad26.COV2.S vaccine versus placebo. The receptor was derived from a person aged 18 to 65 who received the Ad26.COV2.S COVID-19 vaccine or a placebo. CDR3 in DNA: TGTGCCAGCAGCACCACTAGCGGGAGCGGCACAGATACGCAGTATTTT. Translating it yields CASSTTSGSGTDTQYF.